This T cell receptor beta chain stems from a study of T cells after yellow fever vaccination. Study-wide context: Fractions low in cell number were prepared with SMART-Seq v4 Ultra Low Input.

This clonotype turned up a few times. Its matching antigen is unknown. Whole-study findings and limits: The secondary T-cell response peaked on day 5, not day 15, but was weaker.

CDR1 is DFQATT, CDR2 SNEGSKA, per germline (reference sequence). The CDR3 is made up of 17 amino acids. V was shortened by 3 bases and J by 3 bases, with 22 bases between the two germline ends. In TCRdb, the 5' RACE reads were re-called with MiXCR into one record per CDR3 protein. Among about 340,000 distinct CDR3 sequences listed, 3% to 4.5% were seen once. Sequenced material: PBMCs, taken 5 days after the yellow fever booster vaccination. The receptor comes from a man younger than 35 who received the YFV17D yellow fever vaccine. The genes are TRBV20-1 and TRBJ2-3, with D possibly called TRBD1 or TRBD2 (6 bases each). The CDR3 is CSASFLGRDMWTDTQYF. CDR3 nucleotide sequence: TGCAGTGCTAGTTTTCTCGGGCGGGACATGTGGACAGATACGCAGTATTTT.